What follows is one T cell receptor (beta chain) and its context. The antigen is undetermined. These data originate in a study of cytomegalovirus exposure and HLA in healthy donors. CDR1 and CDR2 from the germline V gene are LNHDA and SQIVND (reference sequence). V gave up 8 bases and J gave up 0 bases; unmatched junction bases: 12. The CDR3 has 17 amino acids. The study's findings and limits: Later analysis suggested most CMV-associated TCR beta chains were HLA-restricted. Several of the most significant clusters appeared linked to common viral pathogens, based on a later analysis. In vitro work confirmed that a few CMV-associated chains recognize CMV antigens. The listing of 150 or so TCR beta chains classed them as cytomegalovirus-associated.

The PCR employed 60 Vbeta primers together with 13 Jbeta primers. The method was immunoSEQ multiplex PCR; TCRdb's version includes in-frame clones alone and lacks a portion of them. The table shows about 78,000 clones, with approximately 80% occurring only once. The source material was PBMCs. The chain employs TRBV19 and TRBJ2-4; 8 bases are a match to TRBD2. The TCR sequence derives from a woman in her forties or fifties in good health and CMV-seropositive. CDR3: CASQLADPPLAKNIQYF. The CDR3 DNA reads TGTGCCAGTCAACTAGCGGACCCACCGTTAGCCAAAAACATTCAGTACTTC.